The 6 T cell receptor beta chains reported below all come from one sample, sequenced in a study of T cells in Graves' hyperthyroidism and ophthalmopathy. The source material, RNA transcripts, was used to amplify TCR beta CDR3 regions. The primer set for the first-round RT-PCR of the TCR CDR3 was HTBI. Each CDR3 protein gets one entry after TCRdb re-called the multiplex PCR reads with MiXCR. The repertoire holds roughly 570,000 distinct CDR3 sequences, with 15% to 19% as singletons. The source material was blood. These receptors were collected from a woman aged 25-40 years with Graves' hyperthyroidism.

Only a few counts were recorded for this clonotype. This chain uses TRBV27 with TRBJ2-1; 9 positions match TRBD2. Germline V CDR1 and CDR2: MNHEY, SMNVEV (reference sequence). V was pared by 3 bases and J by 12 bases, with 9 bases of the junction left unmatched. The length of the CDR3 is 14 residues. CDR3 loop: CASSLGLASVAQFF. DNA for the CDR3: TGTGCCAGCAGTTTGGGACTAGCATCCGTCGCGCAGTTCTTC.

This clonotype was recorded at least ten times. The DNA of the CDR3 is TGCAGTGCTAGAGATAAGACAGGGCATGGCTACACCTTC. Translation: CSARDKTGHGYTF. This chain connects TRBV20-1 to TRBJ1-2; 7 nucleotides match TRBD1. Germline loops: CDR1 DFQATT, CDR2 SNEGSKA (reference sequence). This CDR3 has 13 residues. V lost 0 bases, J lost 6 bases, and 4 bases stayed unmatched.

The V and J genes are TRBV7-6 and TRBJ2-3; perhaps TRBD1 as D (6 bases). The CDR3 is 14 residues long. V lost 6 bases, J lost 6 bases, and 16 bases lay in between. The germline V gene encodes CDR1 SGHVS and CDR2 FNYEAQ. The DNA for the CDR3 is TGTGCCAGCAGGGGGGCCTCCCAGGGGGATACGCAGTATTTT. It is translated as CASRGASQGDTQYF.

Only a few counts were recorded for this clonotype. The V call is TRBV7-9, the J call TRBJ2-7; weak D call: TRBD2 (7 bases). Trimming cost V 8 bases and J 5 bases, with 16 bases left between them. The germline V gene has CDR1 SEHNR and CDR2 FQNEAQ (reference sequence). The CDR3 contains 13 residues. The CDR3 is CASAPWGGHEQYF. As DNA, the CDR3 is TGTGCCAGCGCACCTTGGGGGGGCCACGAGCAGTACTTC.

This clonotype was seen many times. This chain connects TRBV28 to TRBJ2-3, with no clear D. Germline values: CDR1 MDHEN, CDR2 SYDVKM. V dropped 3 bases and J dropped 4 bases, with 11 bases sitting between them. The CDR3 length is 14 residues. The CDR3 DNA sequence: TGTGCCAGCAGTTTCTTGGCCCGAGCAGATACGCAGTATTTT. Translation gives CASSFLARADTQYF.

This clonotype was seen a few times. V usage is TRBV6-1 and J usage is TRBJ2-7; TRBD2 aligns across 7 bases. The CDR3 runs 13 residues. V trimming: 5 bases; J trimming: 1 base; junction bases outside the gene matches: 2. Germline V gene data show CDR1 as MNHNS and CDR2 as SASEGT. The CDR3 loop is CASSQRESYEQYF. In nucleotides, the CDR3 is TGTGCCAGCAGTCAGCGGGAATCCTACGAGCAGTACTTC.